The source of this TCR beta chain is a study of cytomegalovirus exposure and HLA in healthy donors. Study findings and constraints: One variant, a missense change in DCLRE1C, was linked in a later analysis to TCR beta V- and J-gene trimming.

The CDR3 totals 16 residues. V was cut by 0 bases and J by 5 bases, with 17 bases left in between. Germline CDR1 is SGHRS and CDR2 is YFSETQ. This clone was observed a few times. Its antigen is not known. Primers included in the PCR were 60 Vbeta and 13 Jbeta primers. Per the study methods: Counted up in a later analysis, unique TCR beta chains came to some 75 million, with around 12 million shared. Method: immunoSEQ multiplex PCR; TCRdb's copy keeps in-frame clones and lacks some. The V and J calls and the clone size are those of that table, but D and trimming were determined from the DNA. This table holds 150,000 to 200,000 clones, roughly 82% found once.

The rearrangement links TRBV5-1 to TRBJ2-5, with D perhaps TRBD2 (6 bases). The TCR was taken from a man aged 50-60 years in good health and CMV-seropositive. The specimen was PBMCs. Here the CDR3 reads CASSLGLGPREETQYF. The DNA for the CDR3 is TGCGCCAGCAGCTTGGGACTAGGACCCAGAGAGGAGACCCAGTACTTC.